This passage covers 24 T cell receptor beta chains from one sample sequenced in a study of cytomegalovirus exposure and HLA in healthy donors. This PCR relied on a set of 60 Vbeta primers and 13 Jbeta primers. Produced via immunoSEQ multiplex PCR; TCRdb's table is partial and in-frame only. Among around 180,000 clones listed, around 82% were seen once. Sequencing used PBMCs. The receptors derive from a young man in good health and CMV-seronegative.

The J gene is TRBJ2-1, the V gene TRBV5-4; no firm D call. The CDR3 covers 12 residues. V dropped 0 bases and J dropped 5 bases, with 3 bases sitting between them. CDR1 and CDR2 (germline): SGHNT, YYREEE (reference sequence). This chain's CDR3 is CASSLDNNEQFF. CDR3 nucleotide sequence: TGTGCCAGCAGCTTGGACAACAATGAGCAGTTCTTC.

J is TRBJ2-1 and V is TRBV4-1; maybe TRBD2 (6 bases). V was cut by 0 bases and J by 8 bases, with 11 bases left in between. Germline CDR1 reads MGHRA; CDR2 reads YSYEKL. The CDR3 totals 14 residues. The CDR3 spells CASSQELAGDEQFF. CDR3 sequence (DNA): TGCGCCAGCAGCCAAGAACTAGCCGGGGATGAGCAGTTCTTC.

The DNA for the CDR3 is TGTGCCAGCAGCTTACTTCAGGGGGGGAACACTGAAGCTTTCTTT. It translates to CASSLLQGGNTEAFF. J is TRBJ1-1 and V is TRBV11-2, with 7 bases identical to TRBD1. The CDR3 covers 15 residues. After removal of 2 bases from V and 1 base from J, the junction contained 4 bases not matched to a gene. The germline V gene has CDR1 SGHAT and CDR2 FQNNGV.

The chain carries TRBV6-5 and TRBJ2-1; no definite D call. The V and J ends lost 6 bases and 5 bases respectively, with 8 bases between them. Germline lookup yields CDR1 MNHEY and CDR2 SVGAGI. The CDR3 is 12 residues long. CDR3 sequence (DNA): TGTGCCAGCAGGGCGGCAAACAATGAGCAGTTCTTC. This encodes CASRAANNEQFF.

The V and J genes are TRBV4-1 and TRBJ2-7, with D tentatively TRBD2 (6 bases). Germline lookup yields CDR1 MGHRA and CDR2 YSYEKL. V was trimmed by 0 bases and J by 2 bases, leaving 11 bases between them. The CDR3 runs 15 residues. The CDR3 region is CASSQDNGGAYEQYF. The DNA of the CDR3 is TGCGCCAGCAGCCAAGATAACGGGGGTGCCTACGAGCAGTACTTC.

V gene TRBV10-3 combines with J gene TRBJ2-7; D is perhaps TRBD2 (6 bases). The CDR3 sequence is 11 residues long. The ends were cut back, 6 bases at V and 3 bases at J, with 6 bases in the middle. From germline, CDR1 is ENHRY and CDR2 SYGVKD. CDR3 residues: CAISGGYEQYF. CDR3 nucleotides: TGTGCCATCAGCGGGGGCTACGAGCAGTACTTC.

CDR3 DNA: TGTGCCAGCAGCTTACAAGTGGCGGTCAATGAGCAGTTCTTC. Amino acids: CASSLQVAVNEQFF. The genes are TRBV7-3 and TRBJ2-1; D unresolved. This CDR3 region has 14 residues. The germline gives CDR1 SGHTA, CDR2 FQGTGA. V lost 2 bases and J lost 6, with 11 bases in between.

The gene calls are TRBV4-3 and TRBJ1-2, with D tentatively TRBD1 (5 bases). V lost 6 bases, J lost 5 bases, and 19 bases lay in between. Germline V lookup: CDR1 LGHNA, CDR2 YSLEER. The CDR3 is 15 residues long. The CDR3 DNA reads TGCGCCAGCAGTCTCGACAATGGGGCCGGGTATGGCTACACCTTC. The encoded protein is CASSLDNGAGYGYTF.

The chain recombines TRBV10-1 with TRBJ1-1; D unclear. The CDR3 consists of 9 residues. Germline V CDR1 and CDR2: WNHNN, SYGVQD (reference sequence). The ends were cut back, 10 bases at V and 8 bases at J, with 8 bases in the middle. Here the CDR3 DNA reads TGCGCCACCGCGAGGGAAGCTTTCTTT. Its translation: CATAREAFF.

This chain links TRBV6-1 with TRBJ2-7, with D possibly matching TRBD1 (6 bases). The germline V gene encodes CDR1 MNHNS and CDR2 SASEGT. V lost 8 bases and J 5 bases, leaving 22 bases between the germline ends. This CDR3 contains 15 residues. The CDR3 loop reads CASEVFSWGPDEQYF. In DNA form, the CDR3 reads TGTGCCAGCGAGGTTTTTTCGTGGGGGCCTGACGAGCAGTACTTC.

The chain recombines TRBV11-2 with TRBJ2-7; D remains ambiguous. V shed 1 base and J shed 6 bases, with 4 bases lying between them. Germline V gives CDR1 SGHAT, CDR2 FQNNGV. The CDR3 has 11 residues. This CDR3 is CASSLAREQYF. CDR3 DNA sequence: TGTGCCAGCAGCTTAGCCCGCGAGCAGTACTTC.

The genes are TRBV7-8 and TRBJ2-7; the match to TRBD2 covers 13 bases. CDR1 SGHVS and CDR2 FQNEAQ come from the germline V gene. V trimming: 7 bases; J trimming: 4 bases; junction bases outside the gene matches: 19. This CDR3 comprises 19 residues. The CDR3 loop is CASTPSRLRTSGGDYEQYF. CDR3 bases: TGTGCCAGCACCCCCTCCAGGTTGCGTACTAGCGGGGGGGATTACGAGCAGTACTTC.

V gene TRBV6-6 combines with J gene TRBJ2-5; a possible D gene is TRBD1 (5 bases). CDR3 length: 13 residues. Germline values: CDR1 MNHNY, CDR2 SVGAGI (reference sequence). Trimming pared 7 bases from V and 2 bases from J, leaving 11 bases between. DNA for the CDR3: TGTGCCAGCACGACAGCCCCACAAGAGACCCAGTACTTC. This sequence encodes CASTTAPQETQYF.

The gene calls are TRBV6-4 and TRBJ1-2; 7 bases are a match to TRBD1. Germline trimming cut 6 bases from V and 8 bases from J; bases unmatched to any gene: 12. This CDR3 is 14 amino acids long. Germline V lookup: CDR1 MRHNA, CDR2 SNTAGT. The CDR3 DNA is TGTGCCAGCAGCCTGACAGGGAAGGAAGGAGGCTACACCTTC. It translates to CASSLTGKEGGYTF.

The V gene is TRBV10-3, the J gene TRBJ1-5, with TRBD1 identical over 9 bases. Germline V gives CDR1 ENHRY, CDR2 SYGVKD. This CDR3 is 15 amino acids long. Germline trimming cut 5 bases from V and 5 bases from J; bases unmatched to any gene: 7. DNA of the CDR3: TGTGCCATCAGTTATGGACAGGGGAAGGATCAGCCCCAGCATTTT. It is translated as CAISYGQGKDQPQHF.

This clone has just a few counts. The chain carries TRBV15 and TRBJ2-1; D is possibly TRBD2 (6 bases). V lost 0 bases and J 15 bases, leaving 18 bases between the germline ends. This CDR3 region has 14 residues. CDR1 and CDR2 (germline): LNHNV, YYDKDF (reference sequence). CDR3 bases: TGTGCCACCAGCAGAGAGTCCTCCGGGAGAGCCCTGTTCTTC. It encodes CATSRESSGRALFF.

The chain joins TRBV27 to TRBJ2-7; TRBD2 might be the D (6 bases). With 5 bases removed from V and 4 bases from J, the gap between germline ends came to 15 bases. This CDR3 is 14 amino acids long. Germline V gene lookup returns CDR1 MNHEY and CDR2 SMNVEV (reference sequence). The CDR3 nucleotides are TGTGCCAGCAGTATTGGCCGGGGAGGTTACGAGCAGTACTTC. It is translated as CASSIGRGGYEQYF.

The rearrangement uses TRBV29-1 and TRBJ2-7; D remains unclear. This CDR3 region has 13 residues. V was pared by 7 bases and J by 2 bases, with 15 bases between. Germline V gene lookup returns CDR1 SQVTM and CDR2 ANQGSEA. In DNA, the CDR3 is TGCAGCGCCGGGTCGGAAAGGCCCTACGAGCAGTACTTC. Its protein product is CSAGSERPYEQYF.

The genes are TRBV6-1 and TRBJ2-4, with no clear D. This CDR3 region has 15 residues. Germline values: CDR1 MNHNS, CDR2 SASEGT. The V gene lost 8 bases and the J gene lost 1 base, with 15 bases spanning the gap. The CDR3 nucleotides are TGTGCCAGCGGAGTAAAAGCCGGGGCCAAAAACATTCAGTACTTC. It is translated as CASGVKAGAKNIQYF.

The V call is TRBV11-2, the J call TRBJ1-3; TRBD1 agrees at 7 bases. The CDR3 runs 15 residues. The V segment lost 5 bases and the J segment 4 bases; nucleotides outside the gene matches: 8. Germline CDR1 reads SGHAT; CDR2 reads FQNNGV. The CDR3 region has the DNA TGTGCCAGCAGCCCCCCCGACAGGGCAGGAAACACCATATATTTT. This gives the protein CASSPPDRAGNTIYF.

Comments on this clone: Sequence at one end of the junction differs from germline and may be a read error. The chain couples TRBV7-9 to TRBJ2-3; 9 nucleotides align to TRBD2. The CDR3 runs to 15 residues. The V gene's germline CDR1 is SEHNR and CDR2 FQNEAQ (reference sequence). In nucleotides, the CDR3 is TGTTCCAGCAGCTGGACTAGCGACCCCGCAGATACGCAGTATTTT. Amino acid sequence: CSSSWTSDPADTQYF. Looking up the rest from reference TRBV7-9 and TRBJ2-3 gives the full variable domain: DTGVSQNPRHKITKRGQNVTFRCDPISEHNRLYWYRQTLGQGPEFLTYFQNEAQLEKSRLLSDRFSAERPKGSFSTLEIQRTEQGDSAMYLCSSSWTSDPADTQYFGPGTRLTVL.

The rearrangement links TRBV27 to TRBJ2-1; D unresolved. CDR1 MNHEY and CDR2 SMNVEV come from the germline V gene (reference sequence). V shed 5 bases and J shed 0 bases, with 11 bases lying between them. This CDR3 comprises 15 residues. Here the CDR3 reads CASSTPLTSYNEQFF. The CDR3 coding sequence is TGTGCCAGCAGTACCCCACTCACCTCCTACAATGAGCAGTTCTTC.

J is TRBJ2-3 and V is TRBV5-4, with 13 bases aligning to TRBD2. This CDR3 spans 17 amino acids. Germline V gives CDR1 SGHNT, CDR2 YYREEE (reference sequence). The trim removed 3 bases at V and 3 bases at J, leaving 7 bases unmatched. CDR3 residues: CASSSGLAGAWTDTQYF. The CDR3 bases are TGTGCCAGCAGCTCCGGACTAGCGGGAGCTTGGACAGATACGCAGTATTTT. The full variable domain, its missing parts supplied by reference TRBV5-4 and TRBJ2-3, is ETGVTQSPTHLIKTRGQQVTLRCSSQSGHNTVSWYQQALGQGPQFIFQYYREEENGRGNFPPRFSGLQFPNYSSELNVNALELDDSALYLCASSSGLAGAWTDTQYFGPGTRLTVL.

This chain connects TRBV28 to TRBJ1-2, with a tentative D call TRBD1 (6 bases). The CDR3 sequence is 17 residues long. Between the trimmed V and J ends, which lost 2 bases and 2 bases, there was a span of 18 bases. Germline V gives CDR1 MDHEN, CDR2 SYDVKM. The CDR3 is CASSLRGADLINYGYTF. CDR3 bases: TGTGCCAGCAGTTTACGGGGGGCGGACCTGATAAACTATGGCTACACCTTC.